A selection of T cell receptor beta chains follows, all from one sample in a study of beta chain features in type 1 diabetes. Some clones are missing from TCRdb's copy, which holds only in-frame ones; the method was immunoSEQ multiplex PCR. The sample has 200,000 to 300,000 clones, about 15% seen once. Material: naive CD4+ T cells from blood. The receptors were sampled from a man aged 30 to 45 with type 1 diabetes. CDR3s include the opening cysteine and the closing phenylalanine or tryptophan. A D gene is named only where the DNA matches it firmly. The listing skips clone size in some rows; elsewhere it reads once, few, many or a size class.

cdr3_length j_call d_call clone_size v_call cdr3_nt cdr3_aa
16 TRBJ2-7 NA NA TRBV23-1 TGCGCCAGCAGTCAATCGATTGAGGACGGGACCTACGAGCAGTACTTC CASSQSIEDGTYEQYF
13 TRBJ2-3 NA NA TRBV7-2 TGTGCCAGCAGTTTCACAGGAGCCGGGGGATCGTATTTT CASSFTGAGGSYF
13 TRBJ1-1 NA few TRBV7-6 TGTGCCAGCAGCCGTGGCAGGGACACTGAAGCTTTCTTT CASSRGRDTEAFF
13 TRBJ2-3 TRBD1 few TRBV6-1 TGTGCCAGCAGCACAGGGGCGGCAGATACGCAGTATTTT CASSTGAADTQYF
12 TRBJ1-2 NA few TRBV30 TGTGCCTGGAGTGCCCGGCGGGGTGGCTACACCTTC CAWSARRGGYTF
13 TRBJ1-2 NA NA TRBV6-6 TGTGCCAGCAGTCGCGGGCAGGACTATGGCTACACCTTC CASSRGQDYGYTF
15 TRBJ1-1 TRBD1 NA TRBV7-9 TGTGCCAGCAGCTTAGGTACAGGGTCCAACAGGGGAGCTTTCTTT CASSLGTGSNRGAFF
14 TRBJ1-4 TRBD1 NA TRBV11-2 TGTGCCAGCAGCCCCGGGACAGGGGGAGAAAAACTGTTTTTT CASSPGTGGEKLFF
15 TRBJ2-5 TRBD1 few TRBV5-1 TGCGCCAGCAGCTTCGGGGACAGGGACCAAGAGACCCAGTACTTC CASSFGDRDQETQYF
13 TRBJ2-7 NA NA TRBV30 TGTGCCTGGAGTTTCCGGGGATCCTACGAGCAGTACTTC CAWSFRGSYEQYF
15 TRBJ2-1 TRBD2 few TRBV9 TGTGCCAGCAGCGTAGGGAGCGGGGGTTGGAATGAGCAGTTCTTC CASSVGSGGWNEQFF
16 TRBJ2-2 NA few TRBV6-6 TGTGCCAGCAGTTGGACCGGGACTCAACTCACCGGGGAGCTGTTTTTT CASSWTGTQLTGELFF
16 TRBJ2-1 NA few TRBV6-6 TGTGCCAGCAGTTACTCGAGGCAGGGGCAGGACAATGAGCAGTTCTTC CASSYSRQGQDNEQFF
15 TRBJ2-7 TRBD2 NA TRBV7-2 TGTGCCAGCAGCGCCTATAGCGGGGGGGCCTACGAGCAGTACTTC CASSAYSGGAYEQYF
13 TRBJ2-2 NA few TRBV29-1 TGCAGCGTTGACTGGAGAAACACCGGGGAGCTGTTTTTT CSVDWRNTGELFF
16 TRBJ2-5 TRBD2 few TRBV15 TGTGCCACCAGCAGAGACGTAGCGGGTCCCCAAGAGACCCAGTACTTC CATSRDVAGPQETQYF
17 TRBJ2-1 TRBD2 few TRBV7-2 TGTGCCAGCAGCTTGGGAACCCGGACTAGCGGGTACAATGAGCAGTTCTTC CASSLGTRTSGYNEQFF
17 TRBJ2-2 TRBD2 NA TRBV4-1 TGCGCCAGCAGCCAAGAAAATAGCGGGGGAAACACCGGGGAGCTGTTTTTT CASSQENSGGNTGELFF
16 TRBJ2-7 TRBD2 NA TRBV4-1 TGCGCCAGCAGCCCCCTCAGGCAGGGCGGGAGGAGAGAGCAGTACTTC CASSPLRQGGRREQYF
14 TRBJ2-5 TRBD2 NA TRBV7-7 TGTGCTAGCACCCCCGGGGGGTCCCAAGAGACCCAGTACTTC CASTPGGSQETQYF
13 TRBJ1-5 NA NA TRBV9 TGTGCCAGCAGCGTAGGTCGAGATCAGCCCCAGCATTTT CASSVGRDQPQHF
15 TRBJ2-3 TRBD1 NA TRBV7-9 TGTGCCAGCAGCTTCAAGACAGGGAACTCAGATACGCAGTATTTT CASSFKTGNSDTQYF
15 TRBJ2-7 TRBD2 few TRBV7-2 TGTGCCAGCATCCCTAGCGGGCTTAGCTCCTACGAGCAGTACTTC CASIPSGLSSYEQYF
14 TRBJ2-5 TRBD1 NA TRBV5-1 TGCGCCAGCAGCTTAGGGACAGTCCAAGAGACCCAGTACTTC CASSLGTVQETQYF
18 TRBJ2-1 TRBD2 NA TRBV27 TGTGCCAGCAGTCCCGGGACTAGCGGGAGACCCCCCTACAATGAGCAGTTCTTC CASSPGTSGRPPYNEQFF
18 TRBJ1-6 NA NA TRBV4-1 TGCGCCAGCAGCCAAGATGGACAAAAGAGCTCCTATAATTCACCCCTCCACTTT CASSQDGQKSSYNSPLHF
13 TRBJ1-5 NA few TRBV10-3 TGTGCCATCAGTGAGGGCCTGAATCAGCCCCAGCATTTT CAISEGLNQPQHF
16 TRBJ1-2 TRBD1 NA TRBV2 TGTGCCAGCAGTGAGGAGACAGGGACTTTGGGCTATGGCTACACCTTC CASSEETGTLGYGYTF